Following are 10 T cell receptor beta chains from one sample sequenced in a study of blood T cell repertoires in COVID-19. Method: immunoSEQ multiplex PCR; TCRdb's copy keeps in-frame clones and lacks some. Here the sample spans approximately 170,000 clones, approximately 91% being singletons. The sample was peripheral blood. These receptors were taken from a man between 18 and 29 years old with COVID-19, enrolled during active disease.

V and J are TRBV7-3 and TRBJ2-7, with a possible D match to TRBD1 (5 bases). The CDR3 has 16 amino acids. With 2 bases removed from V and 0 bases from J, the gap between germline ends came to 14 bases. Per the germline V gene, CDR1 is SGHTA and CDR2 is FQGTGA. CDR3 DNA: TGTGCCAGCAGCTTAGGAAGGGCAGGGCTCTCCTACGAGCAGTACTTC. Translating gives CASSLGRAGLSYEQYF.

The rearrangement links TRBV6-2 or TRBV6-3 to TRBJ1-5; 7 bases line up with TRBD1. CDR3 length: 15 residues. Germline values: CDR1 MNHEY, CDR2 SVGEGT. The junction had 7 bases not matched to a gene; V was cut back by 5 bases and J by 3 bases. The CDR3: CASSLRQGTNQPQHF. The CDR3 nucleotides read TGTGCCAGCAGTCTTCGACAGGGCACCAATCAGCCCCAGCATTTT.

V usage is TRBV10-3 and J usage is TRBJ1-5; TRBD1 matches 7 bases. CDR1 is ENHRY, CDR2 SYGVKD, per germline. CDR3 length equals 13 residues. Trimming at V came to 10 bases and at J to 5 bases, leaving 8 bases not matched to a gene. CDR3 DNA sequence: TGTGCCACTAAGACAGGGTTGGATCAGCCCCAGCATTTT. Translating it yields CATKTGLDQPQHF.

CDR3: CASRPTGHEQYF. DNA for the CDR3: TGTGCCAGCAGGCCCACAGGGCACGAGCAGTACTTC. J is TRBJ2-7 and V is TRBV6-5; tentatively, D is TRBD1 (6 bases). V lost 6 bases and J lost 5, with 11 bases in between. Germline V gene lookup returns CDR1 MNHEY and CDR2 SVGAGI. This CDR3 contains 12 residues.

V is TRBV6-6 and J is TRBJ1-6, with 9 bases aligning to TRBD1. The CDR3 is 15 residues long. CDR1 is MNHNY, CDR2 SVGAGI, per germline (reference sequence). Trimming took 4 bases from V and 6 from J; bases not matched to a gene: 4. The CDR3 spells CASSWGQGGNSPLHF. Written as DNA, the CDR3 is TGTGCCAGCAGTTGGGGACAGGGTGGTAATTCACCCCTCCACTTT.

This clone was picked up one time. The chain carries TRBV4-3 and TRBJ1-2; the D is unclear. Trimming removed 0 bases at V and 1 base at J, with 12 bases between. The CDR3 is 16 residues long. CDR1 is LGHNA, CDR2 YSLEER, per germline. As DNA, the CDR3 is TGCGCCAGCAGCCAAGAATACGCAGGTTATAACTATGGCTACACCTTC. This codes for CASSQEYAGYNYGYTF.

V and J are TRBV15 and TRBJ2-2, with 9 bases aligning to TRBD2. The CDR3 has 16 amino acids. The germline V gene encodes CDR1 LNHNV and CDR2 YYDKDF (reference sequence). Trimming cost V 1 base and J 7 bases; bases outside gene matches: 7. This CDR3 is CATSRVAGGPHGELFF. The CDR3 coding sequence is TGTGCCACCAGCAGAGTTGCGGGAGGGCCTCACGGGGAGCTGTTTTTT.

This rearrangement joins TRBV19 to TRBJ2-2; D ambiguous. The V gene lost 1 base and the J gene lost 4 bases, with 7 bases spanning the gap. CDR1 and CDR2 from the germline V gene are LNHDA and SQIVND (reference sequence). This CDR3 has 14 residues. In nucleotides, the CDR3 is TGTGCCAGTAGTATAGGTGGCTTCACCGGGGAGCTGTTTTTT. It is translated as CASSIGGFTGELFF.

The rearrangement links TRBV5-5 to TRBJ1-5; TRBD1 matches 7 bases. Germline V gene sequence: CDR1 SGHKS, CDR2 YYEKEE (reference sequence). This CDR3 has 12 amino acids. V shed 4 bases, J shed 7 bases, and the junction held 2 bases outside the gene matches. Written as DNA, the CDR3 is TGTGCCAGCAGCATCAGGGGGCAGCCCCAGCATTTT. As protein: CASSIRGQPQHF. The full variable domain, rest sourced from reference TRBV5-5 and TRBJ1-5, is DAGVTQSPTHLIKTRGQQVTLRCSPISGHKSVSWYQQVLGQGPQFIFQYYEKEERGRGNFPDRFSARQFPNYSSELNVNALLLGDSALYLCASSIRGQPQHFGDGTRLSIL.

The count of this clone is one. CDR3 residues: CASSLEKWHYNEQFF. CDR3 coding DNA: TGTGCCAGCAGCTTAGAGAAGTGGCACTACAATGAGCAGTTCTTC. The rearrangement links TRBV7-9 to TRBJ2-1; D remains unclear. The CDR3 loop spans 15 amino acids. The V gene lost 1 base and the J gene lost 3 bases, with 10 bases spanning the gap. From germline, CDR1 is SEHNR and CDR2 FQNEAQ (reference sequence).